This passage covers 11 T cell receptor beta chains from one sample sequenced in a study of HIV-infected children after antiretroviral therapy interruption. The treatment was: PENTA 11 planned treatment interruption arm or continuous ART arm. A 3' RACE protocol on RNA, with unique molecular identifiers, produced the TCR library. TCRdb independently ran MiXCR on the 3' RACE reads; one entry per CDR3 protein. The sample has about 89,000 distinct CDR3 sequences; 6.9% are singletons. Material: CD45RA+ CD4+ T cells from PBMCs, pooled from several time points, obtained from a donor given antiretroviral therapy, either interrupted or continuous. Noted subset: naive CD4+ CD45RA+ CD45RO- T cells. These receptors came from a pool of human donors with HIV.

This clonotype was seen repeatedly, ten times or more. The gene calls are TRBV30 and TRBJ1-2; D perhaps matches TRBD1 (6 bases). This CDR3 spans 13 amino acids. The V and J ends lost 0 bases and 7 bases respectively, with 12 bases between them. Germline V gene sequence: CDR1 GTSNPN, CDR2 SVGIG (reference sequence). The CDR3 DNA reads as TGTGCCTGGAGTGTAGTACAGGGCGGTGGCTACACCTTC. Protein product: CAWSVVQGGGYTF.

The sample holds one count of this clonotype. The gene calls are TRBV18 and TRBJ1-5; weak D call: TRBD1 (5 bases). V lost 6 bases and J lost 5, with 14 bases in between. CDR3 length: 14 amino acids. In germline, CDR1 is KGHSH, CDR2 LQKENI. The CDR3 DNA reads as TGTGCCAGCTCCCTGGGACGCATCCATCAGCCCCAGCATTTT. The encoded protein is CASSLGRIHQPQHF. Together with reference TRBV18 and TRBJ1-5, the CDR3 gives the full variable domain: NAGVMQNPRHLVRRRGQEARLRCSPMKGHSHVYWYRQLPEEGLKFMVYLQKENIIDESGMPKERFSAEFPKEGPSILRIQQVVRGDSAAYFCASSLGRIHQPQHFGDGTRLSIL.

In its sample, this clonotype was seen many times. The rearrangement links TRBV28 to TRBJ1-6; D gene unclear. The CDR3 contains 13 residues. V dropped 7 bases and J dropped 5 bases, with 9 bases sitting between them. Germline V gene sequence: CDR1 MDHEN, CDR2 SYDVKM. The CDR3 sequence: CASTSSNNSPLHF. DNA for the CDR3: TGTGCCAGCACAAGCAGCAATAATTCACCCCTCCACTTT. Full variable domain (remainder filled in from reference TRBV28 and TRBJ1-6): DVKVTQSSRYLVKRTGEKVFLECVQDMDHENMFWYRQDPGLGLRLIYFSYDVKMKEKGDIPEGYSVSREKKERFSLILESASTNQTSMYLCASTSSNNSPLHFGNGTRLTVT.

This clonotype was recorded many times. CDR3 DNA sequence: TGTGCCAGCAGTGAATGGGGACGGATGAACACTGAAGCTTTCTTT. It translates to CASSEWGRMNTEAFF. V is TRBV2 and J is TRBJ1-1; tentative D call: TRBD1 (5 bases). The CDR3 sequence is 15 residues long. The germline gives CDR1 SNHLY, CDR2 FYNNEI. Trimming removed 2 bases at V and 0 bases at J, with 10 bases between.

This clonotype was recorded many times. The V and J genes are TRBV2 and TRBJ2-3; 8 bases align to TRBD1. In germline, CDR1 is SNHLY, CDR2 FYNNEI. After removal of 6 bases from V and 1 base from J, the junction contained 3 bases not matched to a gene. The CDR3 loop spans 14 amino acids. CDR3 coding DNA: TGTGCCAGCAGACCGACAGGGGGCACAGATACGCAGTATTTT. Translation gives CASRPTGGTDTQYF. The variable domain in full, with the rest retrieved from reference TRBV2 and TRBJ2-3, is EPEVTQTPSHQVTQMGQEVILRCVPISNHLYFYWYRQILGQKVEFLVSFYNNEISEKSEIFDDQFSVERPDGSNFTLKIRSTKLEDSAMYFCASRPTGGTDTQYFGPGTRLTVL.

This clonotype was observed many times. This chain links TRBV20-1 with TRBJ2-4, with TRBD2 identical over 11 bases. The germline V gene has CDR1 DFQATT and CDR2 SNEGSKA (reference sequence). This CDR3 spans 14 amino acids. Germline trimming cut 2 bases from V and 8 bases from J; bases unmatched to any gene: 5. DNA for the CDR3: TGCAGTGCTAGACTAGCGGGAGGACTGGACATTCAGTACTTC. Amino acid sequence: CSARLAGGLDIQYF.

This clonotype was counted at least ten times. The J gene is TRBJ2-5, the V gene TRBV12-3 or TRBV12-4; D remains ambiguous. This CDR3 has 12 amino acids. Deletions cut 5 bases from V and 2 bases from J, with 6 bases between. CDR3 in DNA: TGTGCCAGCAGTCCCCTACAAGAGACCCAGTACTTC. Its translation: CASSPLQETQYF.

This clonotype was counted at least ten times. This chain uses TRBV11-2 with TRBJ1-2; no definite D call. V dropped 1 base and J dropped 6 bases, with 12 bases sitting between them. Germline V gene sequence: CDR1 SGHAT, CDR2 FQNNGV. CDR3 size: 14 residues. The DNA of the CDR3 is TGTGCCAGCAGCTTAGTTGTAGGTAAAGATGGCTACACCTTC. This sequence encodes CASSLVVGKDGYTF.

In this sample, this clonotype turned up many times. V and J are TRBV7-7 and TRBJ2-5, with D perhaps matching TRBD1 (6 bases). Trimming shortened V by 1 base and J by 5 bases, and 14 bases separated the two germline ends. The germline V gene encodes CDR1 SSHAT and CDR2 FNYEAQ (reference sequence). The CDR3 loop spans 15 amino acids. CDR3: CASSLGGPGAETQYF. The CDR3 DNA reads as TGTGCCAGCAGCTTAGGGGGGCCAGGGGCTGAGACCCAGTACTTC.

This clonotype has at least ten counts. The chain employs TRBV20-1 and TRBJ1-1; 7 bases are a match to TRBD1. J gave up 0 bases and V 3 bases, and 4 bases lay outside the gene matches. The CDR3 is 14 amino acids. Germline CDR1 DFQATT, CDR2 SNEGSKA (reference sequence). The CDR3 sequence is CSASPGGMNTEAFF. The DNA of the CDR3 is TGCAGTGCTAGCCCAGGGGGGATGAACACTGAAGCTTTCTTT.

This clonotype has a handful of counts. V gene TRBV7-9 combines with J gene TRBJ1-2; possible D gene TRBD1, 6 bases. The CDR3 runs 15 residues. The V end was cut by 0 bases, the J end by 4 bases, with 12 bases between. From germline, CDR1 is SEHNR and CDR2 FQNEAQ (reference sequence). The CDR3 reads CASSLAGRGGYGYTF. The CDR3 DNA is TGTGCCAGCAGCTTAGCGGGCAGGGGTGGCTATGGCTACACCTTC. Variable domain in full (rest from reference TRBV7-9 and TRBJ1-2): DTGVSQNPRHKITKRGQNVTFRCDPISEHNRLYWYRQTLGQGPEFLTYFQNEAQLEKSRLLSDRFSAERPKGSFSTLEIQRTEQGDSAMYLCASSLAGRGGYGYTFGSGTRLTVV.